Below, 21 T cell receptor beta chains from the same sample are listed, as sequenced in a study of PD-1 blockade in classical Hodgkin lymphoma. Documented time point: cycle 4 day 1 (C4D1), after about 6 weeks of nivolumab. Brentuximab vedotin exposure varied among the patients, all of whom had relapsed after autologous stem cell transplantation. By magnetic negative selection, CD4+ T cells were purified from thawed PBMCs. Sequencing used immunoSEQ multiplex PCR; TCRdb keeps in-frame clones, though not all of them. The sample has about 32,000 clones; 90% to 95% are singletons. The sequences come from CD4+ T cells from blood, collected before the fourth cycle of nivolumab. These receptors were taken from a human donor with classical Hodgkin lymphoma.

The gene calls are TRBV28 and TRBJ1-2, with D possibly being TRBD1 (5 bases). Germline assignment: CDR1 MDHEN and CDR2 SYDVKM. The CDR3 has 17 amino acids. Trimming cost V 3 bases and J 4 bases, with 21 bases left between them. Here the CDR3 reads CASSFHLKTDSGYGYTF. As DNA, the CDR3 is TGTGCCAGCAGTTTTCATTTAAAGACAGACTCCGGCTATGGCTACACCTTC.

The chain uses TRBV28 and TRBJ2-7, with D possibly being TRBD2 (6 bases). The CDR3 totals 14 residues. Germline-derived CDR1 and CDR2 are MDHEN and SYDVKM. The V end lost 7 bases, the J end lost 6 bases, and 19 bases lay between the germline ends. The CDR3 DNA follows: TGTGCCAGCAATTCCCCGGGACTGCAGGGCGAGCAGTACTTC. Its translation is CASNSPGLQGEQYF.

The V call is TRBV29-1, the J call TRBJ2-7; no reliable D call. The CDR3 consists of 11 residues. Trimming shortened V by 4 bases and J by 5 bases, and 9 bases separated the two germline ends. The germline V gene has CDR1 SQVTM and CDR2 ANQGSEA. In nucleotides, the CDR3 is TGCAGCGTTGCGGTGCACAACGAGCAGTACTTC. This sequence encodes CSVAVHNEQYF.

The count of this clone is one. The chain employs TRBV28 and TRBJ2-7, with D possibly TRBD1 on 5 matching bases. The CDR3 has 12 amino acids. The V end was cut by 2 bases, the J end by 4 bases, with 6 bases between. CDR1 and CDR2 from the germline V gene are MDHEN and SYDVKM. CDR3 protein: CASSLRGYEQYF. The CDR3 DNA follows: TGTGCCAGCAGTTTAAGGGGTTACGAGCAGTACTTC.

The CDR3 loop is CASSLTGRSRTGELFF. The CDR3 DNA sequence: TGTGCCAGCAGTTTAACAGGGAGGAGCCGAACCGGGGAGCTGTTTTTT. The chain employs TRBV28 and TRBJ2-2; D may match TRBD1 or TRBD2 (6 bases each). The germline V gene has CDR1 MDHEN and CDR2 SYDVKM. The length of the CDR3 is 16 residues. V lost 2 bases and J lost 5, with 15 bases in between.

The chain links TRBV28 to TRBJ2-7; D is perhaps TRBD1 (6 bases). The CDR3 length is 12 residues. Germline V gene data show CDR1 as MDHEN and CDR2 as SYDVKM. Trimming shortened V by 8 bases and J by 3 bases, and 11 bases separated the two germline ends. Here the CDR3 reads CASVTGSYEQYF. CDR3 nucleotide sequence: TGTGCCAGCGTGACAGGTAGCTACGAGCAGTACTTC.

The V call is TRBV28, the J call TRBJ2-5; no definite D call. CDR3 length: 13 amino acids. Trimming left V 1 base short and J 8 bases short, with 11 bases between. The V gene's germline CDR1 is MDHEN and CDR2 SYDVKM. CDR3 sequence reads: CASSLLFTLTQYF. CDR3 sequence (DNA): TGTGCCAGCAGTTTATTATTTACCCTAACCCAGTACTTC.

The chain couples TRBV15 to TRBJ2-5; unclear D gene. The CDR3 is 13 amino acids. Looked up from germline, CDR1 is LNHNV and CDR2 is YYDKDF (reference sequence). Trimming took 1 base from V and 5 from J, leaving 8 bases between them. CDR3 sequence (DNA): TGTGCCACCAGCAGAGGGGGTGGGGAGACCCAGTACTTC. Its translation is CATSRGGGETQYF. The full variable domain, completed using reference TRBV15 and TRBJ2-5, is DAMVIQNPRYQVTQFGKPVTLSCSQTLNHNVMYWYQQKSSQAPKLLFHYYDKDFNNEADTPDNFQSRRPNTSFCFLDIRSPGLGDTAMYLCATSRGGGETQYFGPGTRLLVL.

A single count supports this clone. This rearrangement joins TRBV4-1 to TRBJ1-2; D is ambiguous. This CDR3 contains 16 residues. CDR1 MGHRA and CDR2 YSYEKL come from the germline V gene. V shed 0 bases and J shed 0 bases, with 11 bases lying between them. The CDR3 DNA sequence: TGCGCCAGCAGCCAAGAATTGACCGCAGCTAACTATGGCTACACCTTC. Translation: CASSQELTAANYGYTF.

The chain couples TRBV27 to TRBJ2-1; 9 bases agree with TRBD2. Trimming took 7 bases from V and 7 from J; bases not matched to a gene: 8. The germline V gene has CDR1 MNHEY and CDR2 SMNVEV (reference sequence). CDR3 length equals 14 residues. CDR3 region: CASNDGLARNEQFF. The CDR3 DNA follows: TGTGCCAGCAATGATGGACTAGCGCGGAATGAGCAGTTCTTC.

J is TRBJ1-2 and V is TRBV19; the match to TRBD1 covers 7 bases. Germline trimming cut 4 bases from V and 6 bases from J; bases unmatched to any gene: 2. The germline V gene encodes CDR1 LNHDA and CDR2 SQIVND (reference sequence). This CDR3 region has 12 residues. The CDR3 DNA reads TGTGCCAGTAGTAGACAGGGACATGGCTACACCTTC. As protein: CASSRQGHGYTF.

V gene TRBV30 combines with J gene TRBJ2-2; D is unresolved. This CDR3 has 13 residues. V gave up 3 bases and J gave up 4 bases, with 9 bases separating them. Germline lookup yields CDR1 GTSNPN and CDR2 SVGIG (reference sequence). CDR3 protein: CAWSGRSTGELFF. In DNA, the CDR3 is TGTGCCTGGAGCGGTCGGAGCACCGGGGAGCTGTTTTTT.

This clone was observed a few times. The chain joins TRBV5-4 to TRBJ1-1; 8 positions agree with TRBD1. The CDR3 has 15 residues. The germline V gene encodes CDR1 SGHNT and CDR2 YYREEE (reference sequence). V dropped 4 bases and J dropped 4; count of bases not matched to a gene: 9. The CDR3, as DNA: TGTGCCAGCAGCCCAGGGGGCGCATGGGGCACTGAAGCTTTCTTT. It is translated as CASSPGGAWGTEAFF. The entire variable domain, with the rest obtained from reference TRBV5-4 and TRBJ1-1, is as follows: ETGVTQSPTHLIKTRGQQVTLRCSSQSGHNTVSWYQQALGQGPQFIFQYYREEENGRGNFPPRFSGLQFPNYSSELNVNALELDDSALYLCASSPGGAWGTEAFFGQGTRLTVV.

The rearrangement links TRBV6-5 to TRBJ2-7; 9 bases fit TRBD1. The CDR3 covers 15 residues. CDR1 and CDR2 from the germline V gene are MNHEY and SVGAGI. V was clipped by 0 bases and J by 4 bases; unmatched bases: 4. CDR3 coding DNA: TGTGCCAGCAGTTACTCGAGGGACAGGGATTACGAGCAGTACTTC. Translated, it gives CASSYSRDRDYEQYF.

The CDR3 region is CASSRTGGGLNYNEQFF. The CDR3 DNA sequence: TGTGCCAGCAGCCGTACAGGGGGCGGTCTGAATTACAATGAGCAGTTCTTC. The chain couples TRBV11-2 to TRBJ2-1; the match to TRBD1 covers 9 bases. The V segment lost 5 bases and the J segment 4 bases; nucleotides outside the gene matches: 12. The germline CDR1 and CDR2 sequences are SGHAT and FQNNGV. The CDR3 sequence is 17 residues long. The entire variable domain, with the rest obtained from reference TRBV11-2 and TRBJ2-1, is as follows: EAGVAQSPRYKIIEKRQSVAFWCNPISGHATLYWYQQILGQGPKLLIQFQNNGVVDDSQLPKDRFSAERLKGVDSTLKIQPAKLEDSAVYLCASSRTGGGLNYNEQFFGPGTRLTVL.

V is TRBV5-4 and J is TRBJ2-5; tentatively, D is TRBD1 (5 bases). There are 17 residues in the CDR3. Germline CDR1 is SGHNT and CDR2 is YYREEE (reference sequence). V was trimmed by 4 bases and J by 0 bases, leaving 19 bases between them. In DNA, the CDR3 is TGTGCCAGCAGCCTAATTCCTGGGGCGCCGTACCAAGAGACCCAGTACTTC. Protein sequence: CASSLIPGAPYQETQYF.

The chain employs TRBV28 and TRBJ2-5; perhaps TRBD2 as D (6 bases). The CDR3 is made up of 15 amino acids. Germline V gene lookup returns CDR1 MDHEN and CDR2 SYDVKM. Trimming pared 5 bases from V and 5 bases from J, leaving 18 bases between. CDR3: CASSARLGGAETQYF. CDR3 nucleotide sequence: TGTGCCAGCAGTGCTCGACTAGGTGGGGCGGAGACCCAGTACTTC. The whole variable domain, filled in from reference TRBV28 and TRBJ2-5, reads DVKVTQSSRYLVKRTGEKVFLECVQDMDHENMFWYRQDPGLGLRLIYFSYDVKMKEKGDIPEGYSVSREKKERFSLILESASTNQTSMYLCASSARLGGAETQYFGPGTRLLVL.

The DNA for the CDR3 is TGCAGCGTTGAACTAGCGGGAGCTGGGGGTGAGCAGTTCTTC. Amino acids: CSVELAGAGGEQFF. The chain has TRBV29-1 and TRBJ2-1; TRBD2 matches at 10 bases. The CDR3 totals 14 residues. Unmatched junction bases numbered 7, after V lost 2 bases and J lost 9 bases. Germline CDR1 SQVTM, CDR2 ANQGSEA.

The J gene is TRBJ1-4, the V gene TRBV19; no clear D gene. Trimming removed 7 bases at V and 0 bases at J, with 12 bases between. Germline assignment: CDR1 LNHDA and CDR2 SQIVND (reference sequence). This CDR3 is 15 amino acids long. The chain's CDR3 is CASTQSGATNEKLFF. The CDR3 DNA sequence: TGTGCCAGTACCCAATCGGGTGCAACTAATGAAAAACTGTTTTTT.

The rearrangement links TRBV2 to TRBJ2-3; tentative D call: TRBD1 (6 bases). The CDR3 contains 15 residues. V dropped 6 bases and J dropped 4 bases, with 17 bases sitting between them. Germline V CDR1 and CDR2: SNHLY, FYNNEI. DNA of the CDR3: TGTGCCAGCAGGGACCTAGGCAGGGGCGCAGATACGCAGTATTTT. Residues: CASRDLGRGADTQYF.

V gene TRBV5-1 combines with J gene TRBJ2-3; 11 nucleotides match TRBD2. There are 17 residues in the CDR3. With V trimmed by 2 bases and J by 4 bases, 9 bases remained unmatched. Germline lookup yields CDR1 SGHRS and CDR2 YFSETQ. The CDR3 loop reads CASSLTASGRRSDTQYF. CDR3 in DNA: TGCGCCAGCAGCTTAACGGCTAGCGGGAGGCGATCAGATACGCAGTATTTT.